This T cell receptor beta chain was sequenced for a study of blood T cell repertoires in COVID-19. The data were produced by immunoSEQ multiplex PCR, yet TCRdb's version contains in-frame clones alone and is incomplete. The sample includes around 310,000 clones, around nine tenths of them seen just once. CDR1 LNHDA and CDR2 SQIVND come from the germline V gene (reference sequence). The CDR3 consists of 16 residues. Trimming left V 7 bases short and J 6 bases short, with 21 bases between. The sequenced sample consisted of PBMCs or T cells enriched from blood (not recorded which). The receptor was derived from a young man who had recovered from COVID-19. This chain joins TRBV19 and TRBJ2-2; D may be TRBD1 (6 bases). The CDR3 spells CASTSTGYRQAGELFF. As DNA, the CDR3 is TGTGCCAGTACCTCGACAGGCTACCGCCAGGCCGGGGAGCTGTTTTTT.